Below, 20 T cell receptor beta chains from the same sample are listed, as sequenced in a study of T-cell memory formation after mild COVID-19. TCRdb recomputed calls from the 5' RACE reads with MiXCR, one row per CDR3 protein. The data show roughly 500,000 distinct CDR3 sequences, with roughly 20% seen just once and 9.5% to 15% held by the top ten. Sequencing was carried out using PBMCs or a T cell subset sorted from them (not recorded which). The source is an adult woman who had mild COVID-19 (a few samples of this study predate the infection). Cell type and time point are not known.

This chain joins TRBV20-1 and TRBJ2-1; weak D call: TRBD2 (6 bases). The CDR3 is made up of 14 amino acids. The V gene's germline CDR1 is DFQATT and CDR2 SNEGSKA (reference sequence). V shed 3 bases and J shed 3 bases, with 12 bases lying between them. The CDR3 reads CSARTAGFYNEQFF. Here the CDR3 DNA reads TGCAGTGCTAGGACAGCGGGCTTCTACAATGAGCAGTTCTTC.

A few counts support this clonotype. The J gene is TRBJ1-1, the V gene TRBV29-1; TRBD1 matches at 7 bases. The germline CDR1 and CDR2 sequences are SQVTM and ANQGSEA. Unmatched junction bases numbered 2, after V lost 4 bases and J lost 6 bases. This CDR3 has 11 amino acids. CDR3 DNA sequence: TGCAGCGTTGCGAGGGGGCCTGAAGCTTTCTTT. Amino acids: CSVARGPEAFF.

This clonotype has just a few counts. The chain has TRBV5-1 and TRBJ2-2, with D possibly TRBD2 on 5 matching bases. The length of the CDR3 is 16 residues. In germline, CDR1 is SGHRS, CDR2 YFSETQ. V lost 1 base to trimming and J lost 6 bases, with 16 bases between them. The CDR3 DNA follows: TGCGCCAGCAGCTTGAGGCTAGCACGTGGCGCCGGGGAGCTGTTTTTT. It is translated as CASSLRLARGAGELFF.

This clonotype was seen only a few times. V usage is TRBV6-5 and J usage is TRBJ2-7, with D unclear. CDR1 MNHEY and CDR2 SVGAGI come from the germline V gene. CDR3 size: 13 residues. V lost 2 bases, J lost 8 bases, and 13 bases lay in between. The CDR3 DNA sequence: TGTGCCAGCAGTTACGGTCAGACCGCTCAGCAGTACTTC. This sequence encodes CASSYGQTAQQYF.

This clonotype turned up a few times. The rearrangement links TRBV30 to TRBJ1-6; TRBD1 agrees at 8 bases. The V gene's germline CDR1 is GTSNPN and CDR2 SVGIG (reference sequence). This CDR3 is 14 amino acids long. Trimming cost V 5 bases and J 8 bases; bases outside gene matches: 8. DNA for the CDR3: TGTGCCTGGGGACTCGGGACAGGCGATTCACCCCTCCACTTT. Amino acids: CAWGLGTGDSPLHF.

This clonotype was counted between two and nine times. This rearrangement joins TRBV18 to TRBJ1-1; D gene ambiguous. The ends were cut back, 0 bases at V and 8 bases at J, with 7 bases in the middle. The CDR3 contains 12 residues. Germline CDR1 and CDR2: KGHSH and LQKENI. The CDR3 is CASSPPMGEAFF. In DNA form, the CDR3 reads TGTGCCAGCTCACCACCGATGGGAGAAGCTTTCTTT.

The chain links TRBV4-3 to TRBJ1-3, with no clear D. The germline gives CDR1 LGHNA, CDR2 YSLEER. Deletions cut 4 bases from V and 2 bases from J, with 9 bases between. This CDR3 spans 14 amino acids. The CDR3 DNA sequence: TGCGCCAGCAGCCCGGAGTCGACTGGAAACACCATATATTTT. Translation gives CASSPESTGNTIYF.

Only a few counts were recorded for this clonotype. The V call is TRBV7-6, the J call TRBJ1-6; 9 positions agree with TRBD1. The CDR3 is 16 residues long. The V gene end was trimmed by 4 bases and the J gene end by 7 bases; junction bases not matched to a gene: 8. CDR1 and CDR2 (germline): SGHVS, FNYEAQ. CDR3 region: CASSSSPGQGNSPLHF. For the CDR3, the DNA is TGTGCCAGCAGCTCGTCCCCGGGACAGGGCAATTCACCCCTCCACTTT. The full variable domain, in which reference TRBV7-6 and TRBJ1-6 provide the parts outside the CDR3, is GAGVSQSPRYKVTKRGQDVALRCDPISGHVSLYWYRQALGQGPEFLTYFNYEAQQDKSGLPNDRFSAERPEGSISTLTIQRTEQRDSAMYRCASSSSPGQGNSPLHFGNGTRLTVT.

The chain recombines TRBV7-2 with TRBJ2-7, with TRBD1 identical over 11 bases. Germline-derived CDR1 and CDR2 are SGHTA and FQGNSA. The J segment lost 0 bases and the V segment lost 5 bases, leaving 6 bases of the junction unmatched. The CDR3 spans 16 residues. CDR3 protein: CASSPWTGGISYEQYF. CDR3 sequence (DNA): TGTGCCAGCAGCCCATGGACAGGGGGCATCTCCTACGAGCAGTACTTC.

The genes are TRBV15 and TRBJ1-6, with D possibly matching TRBD1 (5 bases). Germline lookup yields CDR1 LNHNV and CDR2 YYDKDF (reference sequence). The CDR3 is 16 residues long. Trimming stripped 0 bases from V and 6 bases from J, with 12 bases between. The CDR3: CATSRDAAGPNSPLHF. CDR3 DNA: TGTGCCACCAGCAGAGATGCGGCAGGGCCTAATTCACCCCTCCACTTT.

The chain is built from TRBV5-1 and TRBJ2-1; D unclear. CDR3 length equals 14 residues. Trimming took off 0 bases at V and 5 bases at J, with 9 bases between the two ends. Germline assignment: CDR1 SGHRS and CDR2 YFSETQ. The CDR3 region is CASSLVTADNEQFF. The CDR3 region has the DNA TGCGCCAGCAGCTTGGTAACAGCTGACAATGAGCAGTTCTTC.

V usage is TRBV7-3 and J usage is TRBJ2-1, with D unclear. The CDR3 spans 17 residues. From germline, CDR1 is SGHTA and CDR2 FQGTGA. V was trimmed by 1 base and J by 0 bases, leaving 13 bases between them. CDR3 sequence (DNA): TGTGCCAGCAGCTTAAGGAGTAAGGGAAGCTCCTACAATGAGCAGTTCTTC. Amino acids: CASSLRSKGSSYNEQFF.

The chain is built from TRBV29-1 and TRBJ1-5, with 7 bases that match TRBD1. Germline values: CDR1 SQVTM, CDR2 ANQGSEA. The J segment lost 0 bases and the V segment lost 4 bases, leaving 3 bases of the junction unmatched. CDR3 length: 14 amino acids. The CDR3 here is CSVAGGRSNQPQHF. The DNA of the CDR3 is TGCAGCGTTGCAGGGGGTCGTAGCAATCAGCCCCAGCATTTT.

This rearrangement joins TRBV12-3 or TRBV12-4 to TRBJ1-2, with a possible D match to TRBD1 (5 bases). This CDR3 contains 13 residues. Deletions cut 5 bases from V and 8 bases from J, with 15 bases between. The CDR3 spells CASSIPLWGGYTF. CDR3 coding DNA: TGTGCCAGCAGTATCCCTCTATGGGGGGGCTACACCTTC.

The chain links TRBV18 to TRBJ1-1; tentatively, D is TRBD1 (5 bases). V was pared by 4 bases and J by 7 bases, with 13 bases between. This CDR3 has 13 amino acids. Germline V CDR1 and CDR2: KGHSH, LQKENI. CDR3 sequence: CASSLAFRDEAFF. The CDR3 DNA sequence: TGTGCCAGCTCACTGGCATTCAGGGATGAAGCTTTCTTT.

This chain joins TRBV5-6 and TRBJ2-1, with D unclear. In germline, CDR1 is SGHDT, CDR2 YYEEEE. Deletions cut 2 bases from V and 7 bases from J, with 10 bases between. The CDR3 is made up of 13 amino acids. As DNA, the CDR3 is TGTGCCAGCAGCTTCATTACAAGTAATGAGCAGTTCTTC. The encoded protein is CASSFITSNEQFF.

This clonotype occurred many times. V gene TRBV20-1 combines with J gene TRBJ2-7; 14 nucleotides line up with TRBD2. With V trimmed by 5 bases and J by 4 bases, 4 bases remained unmatched. Germline assignment: CDR1 DFQATT and CDR2 SNEGSKA (reference sequence). This CDR3 is built from 14 residues. The CDR3, as DNA: TGCAGTGCTGGGACTAGCGGGAGTCGGTACGAGCAGTACTTC. Amino acids: CSAGTSGSRYEQYF.

This clonotype was seen only a few times. The chain has TRBV5-4 and TRBJ2-1, with 7 positions matching TRBD1. Looked up from germline, CDR1 is SGHNT and CDR2 is YYREEE (reference sequence). The CDR3 runs to 14 residues. J lost 6 bases, V lost 3 bases, and 6 bases had no gene match. The CDR3: CASSWNRGRNEQFF. In DNA form, the CDR3 reads TGTGCCAGCAGCTGGAACAGGGGACGCAATGAGCAGTTCTTC.

This clonotype was counted between two and nine times. The chain is built from TRBV5-1 and TRBJ2-1; perhaps D is TRBD1 or TRBD2 (5 bases each). V lost 2 bases, J lost 0 bases, and 9 bases lay in between. The CDR3 runs 15 residues. Germline V lookup: CDR1 SGHRS, CDR2 YFSETQ. The CDR3 protein is CASSFGGPSYNEQFF. CDR3 coding DNA: TGCGCCAGCAGCTTTGGGGGACCCTCCTACAATGAGCAGTTCTTC.

The chain links TRBV5-5 to TRBJ1-5; TRBD1 aligns across 7 bases. Germline V gives CDR1 SGHKS, CDR2 YYEKEE (reference sequence). CDR3 length: 17 amino acids. Trimming at V came to 4 bases and at J to 4 bases, leaving 14 bases not matched to a gene. CDR3 loop: CASSQTWGDRRNQPQHF. The CDR3 DNA reads as TGTGCCAGCAGCCAGACTTGGGGGGACAGAAGAAATCAGCCCCAGCATTTT. Full variable domain (outside the CDR3, taken from reference TRBV5-5 and TRBJ1-5): DAGVTQSPTHLIKTRGQQVTLRCSPISGHKSVSWYQQVLGQGPQFIFQYYEKEERGRGNFPDRFSARQFPNYSSELNVNALLLGDSALYLCASSQTWGDRRNQPQHFGDGTRLSIL.